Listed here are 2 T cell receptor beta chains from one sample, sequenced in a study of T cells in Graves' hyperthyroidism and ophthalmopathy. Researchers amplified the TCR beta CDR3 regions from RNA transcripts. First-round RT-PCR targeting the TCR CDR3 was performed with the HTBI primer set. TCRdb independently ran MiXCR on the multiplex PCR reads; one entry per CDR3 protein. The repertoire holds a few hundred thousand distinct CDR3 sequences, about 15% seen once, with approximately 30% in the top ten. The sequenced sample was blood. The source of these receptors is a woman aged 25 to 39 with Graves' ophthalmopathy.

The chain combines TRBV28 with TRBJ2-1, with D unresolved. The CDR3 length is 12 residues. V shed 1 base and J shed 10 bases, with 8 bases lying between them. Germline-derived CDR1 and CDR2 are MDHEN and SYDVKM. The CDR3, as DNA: TGTGCCAGCAGTTTATTATCGGCAGAGCAGTTCTTC. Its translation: CASSLLSAEQFF.

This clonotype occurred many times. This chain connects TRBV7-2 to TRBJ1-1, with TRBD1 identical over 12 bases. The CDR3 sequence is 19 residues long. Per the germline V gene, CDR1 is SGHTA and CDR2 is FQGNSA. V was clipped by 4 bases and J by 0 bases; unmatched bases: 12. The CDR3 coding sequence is TGTGCCAGCAGCTGGTCCGGAACCGGGACAGGGGGCTTGAACACTGAAGCTTTCTTT. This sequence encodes CASSWSGTGTGGLNTEAFF. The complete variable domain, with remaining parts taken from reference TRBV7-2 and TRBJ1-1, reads GAGVSQSPSNKVTEKGKDVELRCDPISGHTALYWYRQSLGQGLEFLIYFQGNSAPDKSGLPSDRFSAERTGGSVSTLTIQRTQQEDSAVYLCASSWSGTGTGGLNTEAFFGQGTRLTVV.